Shown below are 21 T cell receptor beta chains from a single sample sequenced in a study of cytomegalovirus exposure and HLA in healthy donors. The PCR made use of 60 Vbeta and 13 Jbeta primers. Assay used: immunoSEQ multiplex PCR; TCRdb lists only in-frame clones, some missing. The table for this sample gives under 70,000 clones. Source material: PBMCs. Every receptor here comes from a woman aged 25-40 years in good health and CMV-seropositive.

The rearrangement joins TRBV14 to TRBJ1-1; no firm D call. Per germline, CDR1 SGHDN and CDR2 FVKESK. V dropped 2 bases and J dropped 10 bases, with 14 bases sitting between them. The CDR3 covers 13 residues. The CDR3 protein is CASSQSRAGGAFF. The CDR3 nucleotides read TGTGCCAGCAGCCAAAGTCGGGCAGGAGGAGCTTTCTTT.

The rearrangement uses TRBV7-2 and TRBJ1-1; weak D call: TRBD1 (5 bases). The germline CDR1 and CDR2 sequences are SGHTA and FQGNSA. With 5 bases removed from V and 1 base from J, the gap between germline ends came to 8 bases. The CDR3 totals 13 residues. Here the CDR3 DNA reads TGTGCCAGCAGCCTCGGACAGAACACTGAAGCTTTCTTT. It is translated as CASSLGQNTEAFF.

In regard to this clone: One end of the junction does not line up with germline, which may come from a read error. The rearrangement joins TRBV19 to TRBJ2-4; 13 bases fit TRBD2. Germline V CDR1 and CDR2: LNHDA, SQIVND (reference sequence). CDR3 length: 14 amino acids. CDR3 sequence (DNA): TGTGCCAGTAGTATTGGGACTAGCGGGGAGGTTCCGCACTTC. Protein: CASSIGTSGEVPHF.

The V and J genes are TRBV7-9 and TRBJ2-5, with D possibly being TRBD1 (5 bases). Trimming left V 5 bases short and J 2 bases short, with 15 bases between. The V gene's germline CDR1 is SEHNR and CDR2 FQNEAQ (reference sequence). This CDR3 region has 15 residues. CDR3 coding DNA: TGTGCCAGCAGCGGCGTGGGGCAGAGACAAGAGACCCAGTACTTC. Encoded protein: CASSGVGQRQETQYF.

The chain has TRBV30 and TRBJ1-5; unclear D gene. V was pared by 0 bases and J by 7 bases, with 7 bases between. Germline values: CDR1 GTSNPN, CDR2 SVGIG (reference sequence). CDR3 length: 12 amino acids. The CDR3 DNA sequence: TGTGCCTGGAGTGTACAGACCCAGCCCCAGCATTTT. This translates into CAWSVQTQPQHF.

The chain has TRBV10-3 and TRBJ1-1; TRBD1 agrees at 9 bases. Per the germline V gene, CDR1 is ENHRY and CDR2 is SYGVKD. V trimming: 11 bases; J trimming: 8 bases; junction bases outside the gene matches: 18. This CDR3 comprises 15 residues. In nucleotides, the CDR3 is TGTGCCTGGGAACTGACTAGGGGACAGGGTAGAGAAGCTTTCTTT. This encodes CAWELTRGQGREAFF.

The CDR3 protein is CASSREDYQPQHF. The CDR3 region has the DNA TGTGCCAGTAGTCGGGAGGATTATCAGCCCCAGCATTTT. The V and J genes are TRBV19 and TRBJ1-5; D ambiguous. Trimming shortened V by 5 bases and J by 5 bases, and 10 bases separated the two germline ends. CDR1 is LNHDA, CDR2 SQIVND, per germline (reference sequence). This CDR3 has 13 amino acids.

The chain uses TRBV4-1 and TRBJ2-2; 11 bases line up with TRBD2. Trimming took 2 bases from V and 0 from J; bases not matched to a gene: 8. CDR1 and CDR2 from the germline V gene are MGHRA and YSYEKL. The CDR3 runs to 19 residues. The CDR3 loop reads CASSQSLLLAGANTGELFF. The CDR3 bases are TGCGCCAGCAGCCAATCCCTCCTACTAGCGGGGGCGAACACCGGGGAGCTGTTTTTT.

J is TRBJ2-4 and V is TRBV5-6; no clear D. Germline V gene data show CDR1 as SGHDT and CDR2 as YYEEEE. Trimming shortened V by 0 bases and J by 0 bases, and 7 bases separated the two germline ends. This CDR3 comprises 15 residues. CDR3 sequence (DNA): TGTGCCAGCAGCTTGGTGTCGGTAGCCAAAAACATTCAGTACTTC. It specifies CASSLVSVAKNIQYF.

The chain couples TRBV5-6 to TRBJ1-2; D might be TRBD1 (5 bases). The CDR3 extends over 15 amino acids. Germline CDR1 SGHDT, CDR2 YYEEEE. Trimming removed 2 bases from V and 5 bases from J, with 16 bases in between. The CDR3 sequence: CASSFLTGAAYGYTF. CDR3 sequence (DNA): TGTGCCAGCAGCTTTCTCACAGGTGCCGCATATGGCTACACCTTC.

The CDR3 loop is CASFQTAPSGYTF. In nucleotides, the CDR3 is TGCGCCAGCTTCCAGACAGCCCCTAGTGGCTACACCTTC. The chain joins TRBV5-1 to TRBJ1-2, with a tentative D call TRBD1 (5 bases). The V and J ends lost 7 bases and 7 bases respectively, with 17 bases between them. Germline CDR1 SGHRS, CDR2 YFSETQ. There are 13 residues in the CDR3.

The rearrangement joins TRBV6-5 to TRBJ2-1; 11 bases are shared with TRBD1. The CDR3 sequence is 15 residues long. Losses at the gene ends were 7 bases for V and 6 bases for J; bases not matched to a gene: 8. Germline V lookup: CDR1 MNHEY, CDR2 SVGAGI. CDR3 nucleotide sequence: TGTGCCAGCACCCCCGGACAGGGGGCTTTCAATGAGCAGTTCTTC. Residues: CASTPGQGAFNEQFF.

V usage is TRBV4-1 and J usage is TRBJ2-7; D not certain. The germline gives CDR1 MGHRA, CDR2 YSYEKL. V gave up 1 base and J gave up 2 bases, with 9 bases separating them. CDR3 length: 14 residues. The CDR3 protein is CASSQVDGAYEQYF. The CDR3 nucleotides read TGCGCCAGCAGCCAAGTCGACGGAGCCTACGAGCAGTACTTC.

The V gene is TRBV6-4, the J gene TRBJ2-3; D unresolved. Per the germline V gene, CDR1 is MRHNA and CDR2 is SNTAGT. The CDR3 contains 13 residues. The V gene lost 3 bases and the J gene lost 4 bases, with 8 bases spanning the gap. This CDR3 is CASSERESDTQYF. DNA for the CDR3: TGTGCCAGCAGTGAGAGAGAATCAGATACGCAGTATTTT.

This chain uses TRBV19 with TRBJ1-5, with D perhaps TRBD1 (5 bases). Trimming took off 6 bases at V and 2 bases at J, with 11 bases between the two ends. Per germline, CDR1 LNHDA and CDR2 SQIVND (reference sequence). This CDR3 contains 14 residues. DNA of the CDR3: TGTGCCAGTAGAGGGGTATTAGGCAATCAGCCCCAGCATTTT. It yields the protein CASRGVLGNQPQHF. Variable domain in full (rest from reference TRBV19 and TRBJ1-5): DGGITQSPKYLFRKEGQNVTLSCEQNLNHDAMYWYRQDPGQGLRLIYYSQIVNDFQKGDIAEGYSVSREKKESFPLTVTSAQKNPTAFYLCASRGVLGNQPQHFGDGTRLSIL.

CDR3 protein: CASSLVSHSYEQYF. The CDR3 DNA follows: TGTGCCAGCAGCTTAGTCAGTCACTCCTACGAGCAGTACTTC. The chain employs TRBV13 and TRBJ2-7; D is ambiguous. The CDR3 has 14 residues. Trimming pared 1 base from V and 0 bases from J, leaving 7 bases between. Germline lookup yields CDR1 PRHDT and CDR2 FYEKMQ (reference sequence).

The chain couples TRBV4-1 to TRBJ1-5; 10 bases align to TRBD1. V dropped 4 bases and J dropped 5; count of bases not matched to a gene: 8. The CDR3 is made up of 16 amino acids. Germline V CDR1 and CDR2: MGHRA, YSYEKL. The DNA of the CDR3 is TGCGCCAGCAGCCCAGACCCCGGGACAGGGGATCAGCCCCAGCATTTT. Translating it yields CASSPDPGTGDQPQHF.

J is TRBJ2-2 and V is TRBV10-1; D unresolved. Trimming took off 0 bases at V and 7 bases at J, with 9 bases between the two ends. CDR1 WNHNN and CDR2 SYGVQD come from the germline V gene (reference sequence). The CDR3 is 14 amino acids. Written as DNA, the CDR3 is TGCGCCAGCAGTGAGTCTCTAGAAGGCGGGGAGCTGTTTTTT. Translated: CASSESLEGGELFF.

The J gene is TRBJ1-5, the V gene TRBV19; maybe TRBD1 (6 bases). CDR3 length: 14 amino acids. CDR1 is LNHDA and CDR2 is SQIVND in the germline V gene (reference sequence). V was cut by 6 bases and J by 1 base, with 10 bases left in between. DNA for the CDR3: TGTGCCAGTAGGAACAGGGCGAGCAATCAGCCCCAGCATTTT. As protein: CASRNRASNQPQHF.

This chain connects TRBV19 to TRBJ2-2, with TRBD1 matching over 8 bases. V gave up 7 bases and J gave up 4 bases; unmatched junction bases: 11. Germline values: CDR1 LNHDA, CDR2 SQIVND (reference sequence). The CDR3 is 16 amino acids. The CDR3 bases are TGTGCCAGTACTTATCCGGGACAGGTTCCCACCGGGGAGCTGTTTTTT. Its protein product is CASTYPGQVPTGELFF.

The V gene is TRBV4-2, the J gene TRBJ1-6; D unresolved. In germline, CDR1 is LGHNA, CDR2 YNFKEQ. This CDR3 contains 16 residues. Deletions cut 0 bases from V and 3 bases from J, with 9 bases between. The CDR3 here is CASSQDLAGYNSPLHF. CDR3 nucleotide sequence: TGTGCCAGCAGCCAAGATCTCGCAGGCTATAATTCACCCCTCCACTTT.